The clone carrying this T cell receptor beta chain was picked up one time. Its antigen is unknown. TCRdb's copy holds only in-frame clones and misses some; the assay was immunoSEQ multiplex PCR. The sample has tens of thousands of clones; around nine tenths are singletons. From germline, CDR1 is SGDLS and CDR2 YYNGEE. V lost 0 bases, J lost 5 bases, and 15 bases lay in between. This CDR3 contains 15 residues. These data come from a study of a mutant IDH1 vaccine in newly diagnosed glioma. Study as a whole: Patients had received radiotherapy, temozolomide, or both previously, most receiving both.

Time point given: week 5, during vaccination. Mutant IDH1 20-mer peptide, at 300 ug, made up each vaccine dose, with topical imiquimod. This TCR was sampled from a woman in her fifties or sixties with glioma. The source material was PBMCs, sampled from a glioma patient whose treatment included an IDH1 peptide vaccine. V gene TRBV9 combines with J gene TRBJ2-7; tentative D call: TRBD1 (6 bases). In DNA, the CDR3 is TGTGCCAGCAGCGTAGTAGACTGGGGGCATGACGAGCAGTACTTC. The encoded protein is CASSVVDWGHDEQYF. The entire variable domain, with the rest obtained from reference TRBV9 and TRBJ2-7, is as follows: DSGVTQTPKHLITATGQRVTLRCSPRSGDLSVYWYQQSLDQGLQFLIQYYNGEERAKGNILERFSAQQFPDLHSELNLSSLELGDSALYFCASSVVDWGHDEQYFGPGTRLTVT.